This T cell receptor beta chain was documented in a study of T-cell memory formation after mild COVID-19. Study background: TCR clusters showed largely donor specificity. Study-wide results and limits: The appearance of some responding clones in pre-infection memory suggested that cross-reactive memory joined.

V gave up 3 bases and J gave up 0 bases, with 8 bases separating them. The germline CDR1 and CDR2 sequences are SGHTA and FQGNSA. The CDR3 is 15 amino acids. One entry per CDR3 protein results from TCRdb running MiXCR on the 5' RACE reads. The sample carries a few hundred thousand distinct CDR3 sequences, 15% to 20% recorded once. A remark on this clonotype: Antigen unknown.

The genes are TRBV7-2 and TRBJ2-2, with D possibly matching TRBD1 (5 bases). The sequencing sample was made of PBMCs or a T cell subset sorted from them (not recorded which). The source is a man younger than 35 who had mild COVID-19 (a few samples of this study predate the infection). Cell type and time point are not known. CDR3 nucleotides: TGTGCCAGCAGCTTCCGACAGCCGAACACCGGGGAGCTGTTTTTT. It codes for CASSFRQPNTGELFF.